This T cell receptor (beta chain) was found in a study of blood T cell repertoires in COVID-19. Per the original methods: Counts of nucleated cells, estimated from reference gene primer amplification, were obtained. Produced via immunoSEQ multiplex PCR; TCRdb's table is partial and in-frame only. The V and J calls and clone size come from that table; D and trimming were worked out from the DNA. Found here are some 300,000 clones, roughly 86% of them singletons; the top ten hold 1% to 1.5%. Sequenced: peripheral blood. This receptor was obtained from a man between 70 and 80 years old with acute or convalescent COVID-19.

The CDR3 protein is CASSVGWRGPTDTQYF. The CDR3 coding sequence is TGTGCCAGCAGCGTAGGATGGAGGGGACCCACAGATACGCAGTATTTT. The rearrangement joins TRBV9 to TRBJ2-3; possibly TRBD2 for D (6 bases). Per germline, CDR1 SGDLS and CDR2 YYNGEE. This CDR3 has 16 amino acids. V lost 0 bases to trimming and J lost 2 bases, with 13 bases between them. Supplemented by reference TRBV9 and TRBJ2-3, the full variable domain reads DSGVTQTPKHLITATGQRVTLRCSPRSGDLSVYWYQQSLDQGLQFLIQYYNGEERAKGNILERFSAQQFPDLHSELNLSSLELGDSALYFCASSVGWRGPTDTQYFGPGTRLTVL.